This T cell receptor beta chain was observed in a study of prognosis after radiotherapy for stage I lung cancer. Study observations and caveats: Patients developing distant metastases showed lower Shannon entropy after stereotactic body radiation therapy.

Deletions cut 4 bases from V and 3 bases from J, with 19 bases between. Per the germline V gene, CDR1 is MGHRA and CDR2 is YSYEKL. The CDR3 contains 16 residues. This clonotype was seen at least ten times. Its antigen is still unknown. This could be a read error, since a much larger clone is one nucleotide away. TCR beta CDR3 was amplified from genomic DNA by two-round multiplex PCR. Every TRBV and TRBJ gene had its own specific primer in first-round PCR. In the second PCR round, amplification relied on universal primers. TCRdb reprocessed the multiplex PCR reads with MiXCR, giving one entry per CDR3 protein. The sample consists of more than 9,000 distinct CDR3 sequences, 45% to 65% of them appearing once.

This chain connects TRBV4-1 to TRBJ2-7; TRBD2 might be the D (6 bases). The sequencing used PBMCs, collected before or after stereotactic body radiation therapy (not recorded which). The sequence was obtained from a donor aged 50 or older with non-small cell lung cancer. As DNA, the CDR3 is TGCGCCAGCAGCCGGAACCGGGACGGGGGATTCTACGAGCAGTACTTC. Amino acid sequence: CASSRNRDGGFYEQYF.